These 12 T cell receptor beta chains were sequenced from one sample in a study of blood T cell repertoires in COVID-19. Using immunoSEQ multiplex PCR, the repertoire was profiled, and TCRdb retains in-frame clones only, with some absent. The sample consists of a few hundred thousand clones, 90% to 95% of them appearing once. Source material: PBMCs or T cells enriched from blood (not recorded which). All receptors come from a woman in her forties who had been exposed to COVID-19.

CDR3 protein: CASSASGTSTGGNYGYTF. The CDR3 DNA reads as TGTGCCAGTAGTGCCTCCGGGACCTCGACGGGAGGTAACTATGGCTACACCTTC. The chain couples TRBV19 to TRBJ1-2; D is possibly TRBD1 (5 bases). Trimming left V 5 bases short and J 1 base short, with 23 bases between. CDR3 length: 18 amino acids. Germline loops: CDR1 LNHDA, CDR2 SQIVND (reference sequence).

The chain has TRBV7-3 and TRBJ2-3; maybe TRBD2 (6 bases). The V and J ends lost 6 bases and 0 bases respectively, with 7 bases between them. The CDR3 totals 13 residues. Germline V lookup: CDR1 SGHTA, CDR2 FQGTGA. The DNA for the CDR3 is TGTGCCAGCAGGGAGGGTAGCACAGATACGCAGTATTTT. Amino acid sequence: CASREGSTDTQYF.

The chain employs TRBV7-3 and TRBJ2-1; 8 bases fit TRBD1. The germline CDR1 and CDR2 sequences are SGHTA and FQGTGA. There are 16 residues in the CDR3. V dropped 1 base and J dropped 10; count of bases not matched to a gene: 12. CDR3 residues: CASSLNLGTGSGEQFF. In nucleotides, the CDR3 is TGTGCCAGCAGCTTAAACTTGGGGACAGGCTCAGGGGAGCAGTTCTTC.

The chain couples TRBV10-3 to TRBJ1-1; the D is unclear. V was pared by 2 bases and J by 0 bases, with 7 bases between. The V gene's germline CDR1 is ENHRY and CDR2 SYGVKD. This CDR3 comprises 14 residues. In DNA form, the CDR3 reads TGTGCCATCAGTGAGCGTCCGTTGAACACTGAAGCTTTCTTT. Protein sequence: CAISERPLNTEAFF.

The gene calls are TRBV7-9 and TRBJ2-3; the D gene is possibly TRBD2 (5 bases). V was trimmed by 5 bases and J by 0 bases, leaving 12 bases between them. The CDR3 consists of 15 residues. From germline, CDR1 is SEHNR and CDR2 FQNEAQ (reference sequence). CDR3 nucleotide sequence: TGTGCCAGCAGCCTCCGTAGAGGGAGCACAGATACGCAGTATTTT. It specifies CASSLRRGSTDTQYF.

The chain couples TRBV12-3 or TRBV12-4 to TRBJ1-2, with 9 bases identical to TRBD1. This CDR3 region has 13 residues. Trimming took 6 bases from V and 8 from J; bases not matched to a gene: 7. As DNA, the CDR3 is TGTGCCAGCAGATCCGGACAGGGGAAAGGCTACACCTTC. This encodes CASRSGQGKGYTF.

This clone is a singleton in its sample. The genes are TRBV6-5 and TRBJ1-1; possibly TRBD1 for D (6 bases). The CDR3 length is 14 residues. V was trimmed by 6 bases and J by 5 bases, leaving 16 bases between them. Germline loops: CDR1 MNHEY, CDR2 SVGAGI. The CDR3 is CASRPQGYGTEAFF. CDR3 nucleotides: TGTGCCAGCAGGCCCCAGGGGTACGGTACTGAAGCTTTCTTT.

V is TRBV7-9 and J is TRBJ2-3; 8 bases fit TRBD2. Germline CDR1 and CDR2: SEHNR and FQNEAQ (reference sequence). This CDR3 region has 16 residues. J was trimmed by 1 base and V by 1 base; bases with no gene match: 4. CDR3 protein: CASSLGAGAGTDTQYF. CDR3 bases: TGTGCCAGCAGCTTAGGAGCGGGAGCTGGCACAGATACGCAGTATTTT. The full variable domain, completed using reference TRBV7-9 and TRBJ2-3, is DTGVSQNPRHKITKRGQNVTFRCDPISEHNRLYWYRQTLGQGPEFLTYFQNEAQLEKSRLLSDRFSAERPKGSFSTLEIQRTEQGDSAMYLCASSLGAGAGTDTQYFGPGTRLTVL.

The gene calls are TRBV7-2 and TRBJ1-5, with D uncertain. The CDR3 covers 15 residues. Germline CDR1 SGHTA, CDR2 FQGNSA. V lost 2 bases and J 3 bases, leaving 11 bases between the germline ends. CDR3 loop: CASSLRRDTNQPQHF. CDR3 nucleotides: TGTGCCAGCAGCTTAAGGCGGGATACCAATCAGCCCCAGCATTTT.

The CDR3 DNA follows: TGTGCCAGCAGCTTGGGACAGCCCTATGGCTACACCTTC. It codes for CASSLGQPYGYTF. This chain joins TRBV11-2 and TRBJ1-2, with 7 bases aligning to TRBD1. The CDR3 has 13 residues. Trimming at V came to 3 bases and at J to 4 bases, leaving 2 bases not matched to a gene. Looked up from germline, CDR1 is SGHAT and CDR2 is FQNNGV.

Comments on this clone: One end of the junction does not line up with germline, which may come from a read error. V is TRBV10-1 and J is TRBJ2-4, with a possible D match to TRBD2 (6 bases). CDR3 length equals 11 residues. Germline CDR1 reads WNHNN; CDR2 reads SYGVQD (reference sequence). CDR3 DNA: TGCGCCAGCAGTTCTGGGACTTCCAAAGTTTTC. Amino acid sequence: CASSSGTSKVF.

The V gene is TRBV13, the J gene TRBJ1-4, with 10 bases identical to TRBD1. CDR1 is PRHDT, CDR2 FYEKMQ, per germline (reference sequence). The CDR3 is made up of 14 amino acids. Germline trimming cut 5 bases from V and 8 bases from J; bases unmatched to any gene: 5. CDR3 sequence: CASSRGQGREKLFF. DNA for the CDR3: TGTGCCAGCAGCCGGGGACAGGGGCGAGAAAAACTGTTTTTT. Full variable domain (outside the CDR3, taken from reference TRBV13 and TRBJ1-4): AAGVIQSPRHLIKEKRETATLKCYPIPRHDTVYWYQQGPGQDPQFLISFYEKMQSDKGSIPDRFSAQQFSDYHSELNMSSLELGDSALYFCASSRGQGREKLFFGSGTQLSVL.